One sample yielded the 13 T cell receptor beta chains listed below, sequenced in a study of T cells in Graves' hyperthyroidism and ophthalmopathy. Amplification of TCR beta CDR3 regions was performed using RNA transcripts as template. The TCR CDR3 was amplified in a first-round RT-PCR using the HTBI primer set. TCRdb re-called the multiplex PCR reads with MiXCR, one entry per CDR3 protein. The profile shows more than 250,000 distinct CDR3 sequences, around 15% of them singletons. The sample was blood. All receptors derive from a woman aged 45-65 years with Graves' hyperthyroidism that later progressed to Graves' ophthalmopathy.

This clonotype was seen at least ten times. CDR3 sequence reads: CASRSQVITEAFF. The CDR3 DNA is TGTGCCAGCAGATCACAGGTGATCACTGAAGCTTTCTTT. The V gene is TRBV12-3 or TRBV12-4, the J gene TRBJ1-1, with D maybe TRBD1 (5 bases). Trimming took 6 bases from V and 4 from J, leaving 12 bases between them. The CDR3 spans 13 residues.

This clonotype was found many times. V and J are TRBV12-3 or TRBV12-4 and TRBJ2-1; TRBD1 might be the D (7 bases). The V end was cut by 3 bases, the J end by 7 bases, with 13 bases between. The CDR3 contains 14 residues. The CDR3 protein is CASSLEGARNEQFF. CDR3 sequence (DNA): TGTGCCAGCAGTTTGGAGGGGGCAAGGAATGAGCAGTTCTTC.

In regard to this clonotype: A much larger clone lies one base from this, so it may be a read error. This chain links TRBV10-3 with TRBJ1-1; D is uncertain. CDR1 is ENHRY and CDR2 is SYGVKD in the germline V gene. The V end lost 2 bases, the J end lost 6 bases, and 19 bases lay between the germline ends. The CDR3 has 16 amino acids. For the CDR3, the DNA is TGTGCCATCAGTGAGGAAGGGAAAGAGACAAAGGCTGAAGCTTTCTTT. This gives the protein CAISEEGKETKAEAFF.

Concerning this clonotype: A much larger clone lies one base from this, so it may be a read error. The missing conserved phenylalanine or tryptophan at the end of this CDR3 makes a read error likely. The chain has TRBV6-1 and TRBJ2-5, with D perhaps TRBD2 (6 bases). Germline CDR1 MNHNS, CDR2 SASEGT. Trimming took off 11 bases at V and 5 bases at J, with 15 bases between the two ends. The length of the CDR3 is 12 residues. CDR3 amino acids: CAAGIQQETQYL. CDR3 DNA: TGTGCCGCGGGGATCCAACAGGAGACCCAGTACCTC.

This clonotype has at least ten counts. The chain carries TRBV27 and TRBJ2-2; no firm D call. The germline V and J ends were trimmed by 3 bases and 6 bases, with 11 bases remaining between them. CDR1 is MNHEY, CDR2 SMNVEV, per germline (reference sequence). The CDR3 consists of 14 residues. This CDR3 reads CASSFWSGAGELFF. DNA of the CDR3: TGTGCCAGCAGTTTTTGGTCTGGAGCCGGGGAGCTGTTTTTT.

This clonotype was seen repeatedly, ten times or more. This chain uses TRBV28 with TRBJ2-2; D unresolved. Germline values: CDR1 MDHEN, CDR2 SYDVKM. The CDR3 has 12 residues. Trimming cost V 3 bases and J 5 bases, with 4 bases left between them. CDR3 DNA sequence: TGTGCCAGCAGTTTTACGACCGGGGAGCTGTTTTTT. Translating it yields CASSFTTGELFF.

This clonotype was observed at least ten times. The chain couples TRBV5-1 to TRBJ2-2; D is undetermined. V was clipped by 0 bases and J by 7 bases, with 4 bases between them. This CDR3 has 12 amino acids. In germline, CDR1 is SGHRS, CDR2 YFSETQ. The CDR3, as DNA: TGCGCCAGCAGCTTGGTTCACGGGGAGCTGTTTTTT. The encoded protein is CASSLVHGELFF.

This clonotype was seen a few times. The chain combines TRBV6-1 with TRBJ1-6; TRBD1 aligns across 8 bases. J lost 7 bases, V lost 8 bases, and 10 bases had no gene match. The germline V gene has CDR1 MNHNS and CDR2 SASEGT. The CDR3 totals 15 residues. CDR3 sequence: CASGLGQGLNSPLHF. The CDR3 region has the DNA TGTGCCAGCGGACTCGGACAGGGACTAAATTCACCCCTCCACTTT.

This clonotype was observed at least ten times. The chain employs TRBV2 and TRBJ2-5, with 14 bases identical to TRBD2. Germline loops: CDR1 SNHLY, CDR2 FYNNEI. The CDR3 sequence is 15 residues long. J was trimmed by 7 bases and V by 4 bases; bases with no gene match: 5. The CDR3 region is CASSGLAGGPGTQYF. As DNA, the CDR3 is TGTGCCAGCAGTGGACTAGCGGGAGGGCCCGGGACCCAGTACTTC.

This clonotype has a handful of counts. This chain links TRBV7-9 with TRBJ1-5, with 10 nucleotides matching TRBD1. The CDR3 consists of 16 residues. Germline CDR1 and CDR2: SEHNR and FQNEAQ (reference sequence). Germline trimming cut 5 bases from V and 7 bases from J; bases unmatched to any gene: 11. The CDR3 nucleotides read TGTGCCAGCAGCCCTAATGGGGACAGGGGTAGCCAGCCCCAGCATTTT. It yields the protein CASSPNGDRGSQPQHF. Supplemented by reference TRBV7-9 and TRBJ1-5, the full variable domain reads DTGVSQNPRHKITKRGQNVTFRCDPISEHNRLYWYRQTLGQGPEFLTYFQNEAQLEKSRLLSDRFSAERPKGSFSTLEIQRTEQGDSAMYLCASSPNGDRGSQPQHFGDGTRLSIL.

In the case of this clonotype: Just one base apart from a much larger clone, this may be a read error. This chain uses TRBV12-3 or TRBV12-4 with TRBJ1-4; a possible D gene is TRBD1 (5 bases). This CDR3 comprises 15 residues. V was shortened by 5 bases and J by 3 bases, with 13 bases between the two germline ends. The CDR3 coding sequence is TGTGCCAGCAGTGCCCGGGGGACGGCTAATGAAAAACTGTTTTTT. Amino acids: CASSARGTANEKLFF.

V usage is TRBV2 and J usage is TRBJ2-4; D is uncertain. With 9 bases removed from V and 5 bases from J, the gap between germline ends came to 20 bases. The CDR3 has 15 amino acids. Germline V gene data show CDR1 as SNHLY and CDR2 as FYNNEI. The DNA of the CDR3 is TGTGCCAGGGCTAGGCCCCCCGGCCCTCAAAACATTCAGTACTTC. It is translated as CARARPPGPQNIQYF.

V gene TRBV3-1 combines with J gene TRBJ2-5; either TRBD1 or TRBD2 may supply D (5 bases each). The germline V and J ends were trimmed by 6 bases and 4 bases, with 12 bases remaining between them. The CDR3 spans 13 residues. Germline loops: CDR1 LGHDT, CDR2 YNNKEL (reference sequence). The CDR3 region has the DNA TGTGCCAGCAGGTCCGGGACGCCAGAGACCCAGTACTTC. Translating it yields CASRSGTPETQYF.